The present T cell receptor (beta chain) was sequenced within a study of technical replicates of blood from several donors. Germline V CDR1 and CDR2: MNHEY, SVGAGI. After removal of 7 bases from V and 5 bases from J, the junction contained 3 bases not matched to a gene. The CDR3 runs to 13 residues. Sequencing was performed with immunoSEQ multiplex PCR; in TCRdb, only in-frame clones are kept and a portion is missing. The sample shows some 91,000 clones, around 95% of them seen only once. Sequencing was performed on T cells isolated from PBMCs. This chain connects TRBV6-5 to TRBJ2-2, with 8 bases identical to TRBD1. The sequence was obtained from a human donor in good health. The DNA for the CDR3 is TGTGCCAGCATCAACAGGGGGACCGGGGAGCTGTTTTTT. Protein product: CASINRGTGELFF.